A single sample gave rise to the 21 T cell receptor beta chains below, sequenced in a study of blood T cell repertoires in COVID-19. The data were produced by immunoSEQ multiplex PCR, yet TCRdb's version contains in-frame clones alone and is incomplete. The table has 15,000 to 20,000 clones, about 88% seen once. The sequenced material came from peripheral blood. The receptors shown here come from a man aged 55 to 70 with active COVID-19.

V usage is TRBV5-4 and J usage is TRBJ2-7, with 9 bases matching TRBD1. J lost 0 bases, V lost 3 bases, and 4 bases had no gene match. The germline gives CDR1 SGHNT, CDR2 YYREEE (reference sequence). The CDR3 consists of 15 residues. The CDR3 here is CASSSGQGLSYEQYF. CDR3 bases: TGTGCCAGCAGCTCGGGACAGGGACTCTCCTACGAGCAGTACTTC.

This chain uses TRBV7-6 with TRBJ1-3; D is unresolved. Germline V gene data show CDR1 as SGHVS and CDR2 as FNYEAQ. The CDR3 contains 16 residues. Deletions cut 5 bases from V and 0 bases from J, with 14 bases between. The CDR3 sequence: CASSPWGAVSGNTIYF. CDR3 nucleotides: TGTGCCAGCAGCCCCTGGGGAGCAGTCTCTGGAAACACCATATATTTT.

V usage is TRBV11-2 and J usage is TRBJ2-1; tentative D call: TRBD2 (5 bases). Per germline, CDR1 SGHAT and CDR2 FQNNGV. The CDR3 length is 16 residues. Trimming pared 2 bases from V and 6 bases from J, leaving 17 bases between. CDR3 sequence (DNA): TGTGCCAGCAGCTTACTTGGGTACCAACGGGGCAATGAGCAGTTCTTC. Its protein is CASSLLGYQRGNEQFF.

The rearrangement joins TRBV18 to TRBJ1-1; 9 bases map to TRBD1. CDR1 and CDR2 (germline): KGHSH, LQKENI. V dropped 3 bases and J dropped 4; count of bases not matched to a gene: 9. CDR3 length: 16 amino acids. DNA of the CDR3: TGTGCCAGCTCACCCCAGCCTGGACAGGGGATCACTGAAGCTTTCTTT. Its protein is CASSPQPGQGITEAFF.

This clone has more than one count but fewer than ten. V usage is TRBV18 and J usage is TRBJ1-1; the D gene is possibly TRBD1 (6 bases). Trimming took off 5 bases at V and 4 bases at J, with 14 bases between the two ends. The germline V gene encodes CDR1 KGHSH and CDR2 LQKENI. CDR3 length equals 14 residues. The CDR3 DNA reads TGTGCCAGCTCATTAGACAGGTACGGCACTGAAGCTTTCTTT. As protein: CASSLDRYGTEAFF. Using reference TRBV18 and TRBJ1-1 for the parts outside the CDR3, the full variable domain is NAGVMQNPRHLVRRRGQEARLRCSPMKGHSHVYWYRQLPEEGLKFMVYLQKENIIDESGMPKERFSAEFPKEGPSILRIQQVVRGDSAAYFCASSLDRYGTEAFFGQGTRLTVV.

The chain combines TRBV6-6 with TRBJ1-2; D may be TRBD1 (5 bases). This CDR3 spans 14 amino acids. V was cut by 6 bases and J by 2 bases, with 13 bases left in between. Germline CDR1 MNHNY, CDR2 SVGAGI (reference sequence). Written as DNA, the CDR3 is TGTGCCAGCAGCTTGGGGGGGACGAACTATGGCTACACCTTC. Protein product: CASSLGGTNYGYTF.

V is TRBV7-2 and J is TRBJ1-2, with 7 nucleotides matching TRBD1. CDR3 length equals 14 residues. Losses at the gene ends were 6 bases for V and 8 bases for J; bases not matched to a gene: 12. Germline assignment: CDR1 SGHTA and CDR2 FQGNSA. CDR3: CASRRDRVMEGYTF. The CDR3 nucleotides read TGTGCCAGCAGGCGAGACAGGGTGATGGAAGGCTACACCTTC.

The rearrangement uses TRBV28 and TRBJ1-3, with a possible D match to TRBD1 (6 bases). The germline V gene encodes CDR1 MDHEN and CDR2 SYDVKM. V was clipped by 7 bases and J by 1 base, with 14 bases between them. There are 15 residues in the CDR3. The CDR3 DNA reads TGTGCCAGCACCCCGGGGGGGGCTTCTGGAAACACCATATATTTT. As protein: CASTPGGASGNTIYF. The whole variable domain, filled in from reference TRBV28 and TRBJ1-3, reads DVKVTQSSRYLVKRTGEKVFLECVQDMDHENMFWYRQDPGLGLRLIYFSYDVKMKEKGDIPEGYSVSREKKERFSLILESASTNQTSMYLCASTPGGASGNTIYFGEGSWLTVV.

This rearrangement joins TRBV7-9 to TRBJ2-5, with 9 bases lining up with TRBD2. From germline, CDR1 is SEHNR and CDR2 FQNEAQ (reference sequence). V shed 5 bases, J shed 1 base, and the junction held 8 bases outside the gene matches. The CDR3 consists of 16 residues. The CDR3 region is CASSLPQLAGQETQYF. The CDR3 nucleotides read TGTGCCAGCAGCCTCCCCCAACTAGCGGGCCAAGAGACCCAGTACTTC.

The V gene is TRBV6-1, the J gene TRBJ1-1; D is ambiguous. The CDR3 extends over 12 amino acids. V was trimmed by 0 bases and J by 5 bases, leaving 4 bases between them. The germline gives CDR1 MNHNS, CDR2 SASEGT. The DNA for the CDR3 is TGTGCCAGCAGTGAAGCGAGGACTGAAGCTTTCTTT. It translates to CASSEARTEAFF.

The chain carries TRBV5-1 and TRBJ1-1; 11 positions agree with TRBD1. With 8 bases clipped from V and 1 base from J, the junction kept 4 bases outside the gene matches. CDR1 and CDR2 (germline): SGHRS, YFSETQ. The CDR3 covers 14 residues. Here the CDR3 reads CASIGTGGNTEAFF. DNA for the CDR3: TGCGCCAGTATTGGGACAGGGGGGAACACTGAAGCTTTCTTT.

J is TRBJ2-5 and V is TRBV7-3; D is possibly TRBD2 (6 bases). There are 17 residues in the CDR3. The germline gives CDR1 SGHTA, CDR2 FQGTGA. The V end lost 3 bases, the J end lost 0 bases, and 17 bases lay between the germline ends. CDR3 amino acids: CASSFGRGGGYQETQYF. Here the CDR3 DNA reads TGTGCCAGCAGCTTCGGTCGGGGAGGAGGATACCAAGAGACCCAGTACTTC.

The chain links TRBV25-1 to TRBJ1-2, with 10 bases aligning to TRBD1. The CDR3 is 15 residues long. Germline lookup yields CDR1 MGHDK and CDR2 SYGVNS. V lost 3 bases, J lost 4 bases, and 5 bases stayed unmatched. Here the CDR3 reads CASSDPGQGPYGYTF. The CDR3 DNA reads TGTGCCAGCAGTGACCCGGGACAGGGGCCCTATGGCTACACCTTC.

The gene calls are TRBV7-2 and TRBJ2-3, with D possibly being TRBD2 (5 bases). This CDR3 has 13 residues. Per the germline V gene, CDR1 is SGHTA and CDR2 is FQGNSA. V lost 6 bases and J lost 10, with 17 bases in between. CDR3 loop: CASRAGLTGAQYF. CDR3 in DNA: TGTGCCAGCAGGGCCGGACTCACCGGGGCGCAGTATTTT.

This chain connects TRBV19 to TRBJ1-3; TRBD1 aligns across 9 bases. Germline lookup yields CDR1 LNHDA and CDR2 SQIVND (reference sequence). V lost 9 bases, J lost 5 bases, and 8 bases stayed unmatched. The CDR3 contains 14 residues. The CDR3 is CASTGGFRRNTIYF. CDR3 nucleotide sequence: TGTGCCAGCACAGGGGGCTTTAGGCGAAACACCATATATTTT.

This chain connects TRBV14 to TRBJ2-3; 11 positions match TRBD2. The CDR3 is 17 residues long. The junction had 5 bases not matched to a gene; V was cut back by 1 base and J by 2 bases. Looked up from germline, CDR1 is SGHDN and CDR2 is FVKESK. This CDR3 reads CASSQAGTSGYTDTQYF. The CDR3 region has the DNA TGTGCCAGCAGCCAAGCCGGGACTAGCGGCTACACAGATACGCAGTATTTT.

This chain links TRBV27 with TRBJ2-7; 9 nucleotides agree with TRBD1. The junction had 9 bases not matched to a gene; V was cut back by 6 bases and J by 3 bases. The germline V gene encodes CDR1 MNHEY and CDR2 SMNVEV (reference sequence). The CDR3 extends over 15 amino acids. CDR3 amino acids: CASSRTGAPYYEQYF. CDR3 in DNA: TGTGCCAGCAGCCGGACAGGGGCGCCTTACTACGAGCAGTACTTC.

The chain combines TRBV20-1 with TRBJ2-2; D is possibly TRBD1 (5 bases). Germline loops: CDR1 DFQATT, CDR2 SNEGSKA (reference sequence). The V and J ends lost 3 bases and 5 bases respectively, with 16 bases between them. This CDR3 spans 15 amino acids. Written as DNA, the CDR3 is TGCAGTGCTAGTTCAGCAAGGGGCCTAACCGGGGAGCTGTTTTTT. This gives the protein CSASSARGLTGELFF.

The V gene is TRBV29-1, the J gene TRBJ1-5; 8 bases align to TRBD1. Germline V gives CDR1 SQVTM, CDR2 ANQGSEA. The V segment lost 4 bases and the J segment 6 bases; nucleotides outside the gene matches: 5. This CDR3 has 13 amino acids. For the CDR3, the DNA is TGCAGCGTTGCTGCAGGGGGCGGTCAGCCCCAGCATTTT. Residues: CSVAAGGGQPQHF.

The chain carries TRBV4-1 and TRBJ2-3; perhaps TRBD1 as D (7 bases). The CDR3 has 14 residues. Germline values: CDR1 MGHRA, CDR2 YSYEKL. Trimming shortened V by 8 bases and J by 3 bases, and 15 bases separated the two germline ends. CDR3 sequence (DNA): TGCGCCAGCTTTGACAGGGAGGAGACAGATACGCAGTATTTT. Its protein is CASFDREETDTQYF.

The chain is built from TRBV27 and TRBJ1-1, with 7 bases lining up with TRBD1. The CDR3 totals 14 residues. Germline V gives CDR1 MNHEY, CDR2 SMNVEV (reference sequence). The V and J ends lost 7 bases and 6 bases, in that order; junction bases with no gene match: 11. DNA for the CDR3: TGTGCCAGCAAGAGAAGGGGGCAGCAATCTGAAGCTTTCTTT. Its translation: CASKRRGQQSEAFF.